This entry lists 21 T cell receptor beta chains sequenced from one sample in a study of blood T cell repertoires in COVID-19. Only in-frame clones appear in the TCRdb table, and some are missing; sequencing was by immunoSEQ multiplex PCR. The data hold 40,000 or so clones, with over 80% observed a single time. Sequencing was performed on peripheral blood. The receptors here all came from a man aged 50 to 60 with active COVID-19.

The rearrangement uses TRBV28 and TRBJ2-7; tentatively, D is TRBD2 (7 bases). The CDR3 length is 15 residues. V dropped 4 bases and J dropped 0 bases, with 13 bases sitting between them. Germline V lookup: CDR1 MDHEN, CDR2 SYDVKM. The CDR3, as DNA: TGTGCCAGCAGTTATGGCGGGGGCCTCTCCTACGAGCAGTACTTC. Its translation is CASSYGGGLSYEQYF.

The chain's CDR3 is CATSDGQGGDEQYF. CDR3 sequence (DNA): TGTGCCACCAGTGACGGACAGGGAGGCGACGAGCAGTACTTC. This chain links TRBV24-1 with TRBJ2-7, with TRBD1 identical over 8 bases. Germline loops: CDR1 KGHDR, CDR2 SFDVKD. The CDR3 runs 14 residues. J lost 5 bases, V lost 4 bases, and 6 bases had no gene match.

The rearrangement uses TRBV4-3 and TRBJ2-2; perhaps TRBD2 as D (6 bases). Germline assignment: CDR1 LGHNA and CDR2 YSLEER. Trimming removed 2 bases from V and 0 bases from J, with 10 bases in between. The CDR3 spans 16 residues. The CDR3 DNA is TGCGCCAGCAGCCAATTGTGGGGGGCGAACACCGGGGAGCTGTTTTTT. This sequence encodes CASSQLWGANTGELFF.

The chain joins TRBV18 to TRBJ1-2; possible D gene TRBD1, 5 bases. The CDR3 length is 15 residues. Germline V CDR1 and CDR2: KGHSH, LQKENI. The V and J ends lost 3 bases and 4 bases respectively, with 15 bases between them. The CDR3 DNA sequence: TGTGCCAGCTCACCGCAGGAGGGTGGGGCCTATGGCTACACCTTC. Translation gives CASSPQEGGAYGYTF.

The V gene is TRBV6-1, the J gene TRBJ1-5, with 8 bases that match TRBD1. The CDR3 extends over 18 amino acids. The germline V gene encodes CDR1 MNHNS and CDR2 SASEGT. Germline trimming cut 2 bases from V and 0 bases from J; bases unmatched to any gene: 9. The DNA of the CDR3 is TGTGCCAGCAGTGAAAGGACAGGGCTTTGGTATAGCAATCAGCCCCAGCATTTT. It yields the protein CASSERTGLWYSNQPQHF.

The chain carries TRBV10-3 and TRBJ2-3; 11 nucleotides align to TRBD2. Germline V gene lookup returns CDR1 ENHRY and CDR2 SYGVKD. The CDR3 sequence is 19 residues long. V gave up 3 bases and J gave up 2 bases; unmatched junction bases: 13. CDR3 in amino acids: CAISDPPIAGGPFTDTQYF. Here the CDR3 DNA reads TGTGCCATCAGTGATCCGCCTATAGCGGGGGGGCCGTTCACAGATACGCAGTATTTT.

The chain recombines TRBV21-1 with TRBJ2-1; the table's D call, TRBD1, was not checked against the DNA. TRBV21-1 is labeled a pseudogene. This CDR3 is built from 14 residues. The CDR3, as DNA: TGTGCCAGCAGCACATACGAGACACTCCACCTCCAGTTCTTC. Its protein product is CASSTYETLHLQFF.

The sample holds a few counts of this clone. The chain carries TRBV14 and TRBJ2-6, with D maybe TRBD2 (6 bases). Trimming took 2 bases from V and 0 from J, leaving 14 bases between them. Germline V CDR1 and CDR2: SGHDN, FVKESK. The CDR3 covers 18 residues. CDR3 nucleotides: TGTGCCAGCAGCCAACGCGCGGGACGGTCCTCTGGGGCCAACGTCCTGACTTTC. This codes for CASSQRAGRSSGANVLTF.

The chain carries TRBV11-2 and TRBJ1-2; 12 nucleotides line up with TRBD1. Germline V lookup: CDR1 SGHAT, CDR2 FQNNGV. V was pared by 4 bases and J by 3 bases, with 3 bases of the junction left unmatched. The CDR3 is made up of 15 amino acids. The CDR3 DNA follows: TGTGCCAGCAGCTGGGGACAGGGGGCCTACTATGGCTACACCTTC. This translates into CASSWGQGAYYGYTF.

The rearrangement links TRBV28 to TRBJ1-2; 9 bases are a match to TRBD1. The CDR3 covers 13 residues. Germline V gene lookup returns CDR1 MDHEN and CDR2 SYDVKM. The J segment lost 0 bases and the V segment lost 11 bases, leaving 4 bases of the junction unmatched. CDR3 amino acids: CAVTGGSNYGYTF. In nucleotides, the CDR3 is TGTGCCGTTACAGGGGGCTCTAACTATGGCTACACCTTC.

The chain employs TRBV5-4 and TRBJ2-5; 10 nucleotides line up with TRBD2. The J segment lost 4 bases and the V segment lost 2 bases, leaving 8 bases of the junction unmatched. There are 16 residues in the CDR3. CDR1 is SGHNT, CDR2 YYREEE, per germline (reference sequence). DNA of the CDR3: TGTGCCAGCAGCTTCGGAGCGGGGGGGCTCGTAGAGACCCAGTACTTC. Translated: CASSFGAGGLVETQYF.

CDR3 sequence: CASSPGTSGVTQYF. In DNA form, the CDR3 reads TGTGCCAGCAGCCCCGGGACTAGCGGGGTTACGCAGTATTTT. The chain combines TRBV7-9 with TRBJ2-3; TRBD2 agrees at 13 bases. Germline V gives CDR1 SEHNR, CDR2 FQNEAQ (reference sequence). V lost 5 bases and J lost 8; bases outside the gene matches: 4. The CDR3 runs 14 residues.

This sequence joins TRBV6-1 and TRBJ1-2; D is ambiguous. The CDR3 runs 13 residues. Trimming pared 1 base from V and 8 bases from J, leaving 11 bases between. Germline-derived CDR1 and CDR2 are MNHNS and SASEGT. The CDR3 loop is CASSEGLVSGYTF. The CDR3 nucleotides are TGTGCCAGCAGTGAAGGACTGGTGTCCGGCTACACCTTC.

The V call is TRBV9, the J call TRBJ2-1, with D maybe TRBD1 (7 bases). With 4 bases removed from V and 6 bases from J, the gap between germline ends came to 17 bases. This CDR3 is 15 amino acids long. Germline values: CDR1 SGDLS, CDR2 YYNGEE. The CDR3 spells CASSPGGSASNEQFF. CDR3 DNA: TGTGCCAGCAGCCCAGGGGGGTCGGCTTCCAATGAGCAGTTCTTC.

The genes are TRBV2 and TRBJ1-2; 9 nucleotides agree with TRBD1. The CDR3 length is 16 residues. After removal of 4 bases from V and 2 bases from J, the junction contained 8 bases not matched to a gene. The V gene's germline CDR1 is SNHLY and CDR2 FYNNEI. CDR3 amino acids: CASSGKATGGNYGYTF. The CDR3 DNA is TGTGCCAGCAGTGGAAAAGCGACAGGGGGGAACTATGGCTACACCTTC.

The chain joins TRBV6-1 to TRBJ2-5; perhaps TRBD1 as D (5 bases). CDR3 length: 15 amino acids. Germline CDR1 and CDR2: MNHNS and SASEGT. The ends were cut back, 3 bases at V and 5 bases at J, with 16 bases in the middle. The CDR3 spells CASSDRTFLRETQYF. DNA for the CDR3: TGTGCCAGCAGTGACCGGACATTTCTTCGGGAGACCCAGTACTTC.

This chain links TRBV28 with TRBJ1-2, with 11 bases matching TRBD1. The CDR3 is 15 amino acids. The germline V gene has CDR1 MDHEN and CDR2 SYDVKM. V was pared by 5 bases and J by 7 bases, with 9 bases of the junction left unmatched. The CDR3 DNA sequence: TGTGCCAGCAGTGGGACAGGGGGGAAGGAAGGTGGCTACACCTTC. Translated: CASSGTGGKEGGYTF.

The CDR3 DNA sequence: TGTGCCAGCAGCTTTACGCCGGGACAGGGGAACACCGGGGAGCTGTTTTTT. Protein: CASSFTPGQGNTGELFF. The chain links TRBV5-5 to TRBJ2-2, with 9 bases that match TRBD1. CDR3 length: 17 residues. V lost 2 bases, J lost 1 base, and 6 bases stayed unmatched. Looked up from germline, CDR1 is SGHKS and CDR2 is YYEKEE (reference sequence).

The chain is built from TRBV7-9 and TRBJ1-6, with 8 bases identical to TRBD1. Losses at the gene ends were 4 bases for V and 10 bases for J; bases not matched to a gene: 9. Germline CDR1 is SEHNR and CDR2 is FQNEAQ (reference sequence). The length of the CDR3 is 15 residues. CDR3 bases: TGTGCCAGCAGCTCCCCAACAGGGGGGGACTCACCCCTCCACTTT. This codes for CASSSPTGGDSPLHF.

CDR3 nucleotide sequence: TGTGCCAGCAGCTTGGGGACTAGTGCAGATACGCAGTATTTT. Translating gives CASSLGTSADTQYF. The chain uses TRBV5-4 and TRBJ2-3; 7 positions agree with TRBD2. CDR3 length: 14 amino acids. The germline V gene encodes CDR1 SGHNT and CDR2 YYREEE (reference sequence). V lost 0 bases to trimming and J lost 4 bases; unmatched junction nucleotides: 2.

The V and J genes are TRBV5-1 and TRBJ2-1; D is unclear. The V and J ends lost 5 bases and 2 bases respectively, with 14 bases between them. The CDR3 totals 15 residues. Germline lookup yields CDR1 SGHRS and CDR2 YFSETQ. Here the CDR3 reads CASSPNGDTYNEQFF. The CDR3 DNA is TGCGCCAGCAGTCCGAACGGTGATACCTACAATGAGCAGTTCTTC.